This section outlines one T cell receptor (beta chain) sequence together with its context. Its antigen is not identified. Nominally healthy donors provided the samples, though records likely missed some immune exposures. V was shortened by 3 bases and J by 3 bases, with 8 bases between the two germline ends. The CDR3 spans 14 residues. The germline V gene has CDR1 SSHAT and CDR2 FNYEAQ (reference sequence). PCR used 60 Vbeta primers and 13 Jbeta primers. The protocol was immunoSEQ multiplex PCR, while the TCRdb copy is restricted to in-frame clones and leaves out a portion. The table includes 130,000 to 150,000 clones, 65% to 90% detected once. The data are from a study of cytomegalovirus exposure and HLA in healthy donors. Findings and caveats of the study: Most TCR sequences were rare, but some public TCRs occurred in many donors.

The receptor was derived from a woman under 40 in good health and CMV-seronegative. The sample was PBMCs. The V and J genes are TRBV7-7 and TRBJ2-2; D call uncertain. The CDR3 coding sequence is TGTGCCAGCAGCTTTAGCATGGACACCGGGGAGCTGTTTTTT. As protein: CASSFSMDTGELFF.